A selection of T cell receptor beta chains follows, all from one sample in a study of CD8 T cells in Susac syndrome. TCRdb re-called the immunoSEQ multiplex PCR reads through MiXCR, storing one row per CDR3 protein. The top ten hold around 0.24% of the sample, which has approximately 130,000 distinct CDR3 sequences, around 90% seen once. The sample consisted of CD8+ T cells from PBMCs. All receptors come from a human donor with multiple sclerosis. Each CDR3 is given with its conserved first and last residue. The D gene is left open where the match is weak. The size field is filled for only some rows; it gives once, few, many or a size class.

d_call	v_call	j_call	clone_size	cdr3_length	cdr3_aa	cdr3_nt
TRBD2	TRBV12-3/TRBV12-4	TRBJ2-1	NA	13	CASSRGRLAEQFF	TGTGCCAGCAGTCGGGGACGACTAGCGGAGCAGTTCTTC
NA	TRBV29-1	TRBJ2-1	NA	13	CSVDVGGFNEQFF	TGCAGCGTTGATGTGGGTGGTTTCAATGAGCAGTTCTTC
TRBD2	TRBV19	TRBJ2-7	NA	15	CASSTLAGTAKEQYF	TGTGCCAGTAGTACCCTAGCGGGAACCGCTAAAGAGCAGTACTTC
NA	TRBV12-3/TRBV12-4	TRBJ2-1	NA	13	CASSRTITNEQFF	TGTGCCAGCAGTCGGACTATTACCAATGAGCAGTTCTTC
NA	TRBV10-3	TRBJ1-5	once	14	CAISELGANQPQHF	TGTGCCATCAGTGAATTAGGTGCCAATCAGCCCCAGCATTTT
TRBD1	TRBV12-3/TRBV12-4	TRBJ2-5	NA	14	CASRANRGAETQYF	TGTGCCAGCAGGGCTAACAGGGGGGCAGAGACCCAGTACTTC
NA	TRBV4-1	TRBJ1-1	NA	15	CASSQERRENTEAFF	TGCGCCAGCAGCCAAGAACGGCGGGAGAACACTGAAGCTTTCTTT
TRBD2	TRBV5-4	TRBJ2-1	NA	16	CASSPRLAGVANEQFF	TGTGCCAGCAGCCCCCGACTAGCGGGAGTCGCAAATGAGCAGTTCTTC
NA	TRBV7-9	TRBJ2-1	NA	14	CASSYPGSQNEQFF	TGTGCCAGCAGCTATCCCGGGTCCCAAAATGAGCAGTTCTTC
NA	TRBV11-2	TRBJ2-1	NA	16	CASSLDRRGSYNEQFF	TGTGCCAGCAGCTTAGATCGGAGGGGCTCCTACAATGAGCAGTTCTTC
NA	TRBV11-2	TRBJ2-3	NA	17	CASSPSRAHTSTDTQYF	TGTGCCAGCAGCCCGTCCCGGGCCCATACTAGCACAGATACGCAGTATTTT
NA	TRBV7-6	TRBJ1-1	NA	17	CASSLASGGGMNTEAFF	TGTGCCAGCAGCTTAGCGTCGGGTGGGGGAATGAACACTGAAGCTTTCTTT
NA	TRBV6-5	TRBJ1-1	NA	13	CASTLDGNTEAFF	TGTGCCAGCACCTTAGACGGGAACACTGAAGCTTTCTTT
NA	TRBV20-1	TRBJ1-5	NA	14	CSARLGYSNQPQHF	TGCAGTGCTAGATTGGGTTATAGCAATCAGCCCCAGCATTTT
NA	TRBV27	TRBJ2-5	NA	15	CASSLSAGGGETQYF	TGTGCCAGCAGTTTATCGGCCGGGGGCGGTGAGACCCAGTACTTC
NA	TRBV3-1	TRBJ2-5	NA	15	CASSQGGRVQETQYF	TGTGCCAGCAGCCAAGGGGGAAGGGTCCAAGAGACCCAGTACTTC
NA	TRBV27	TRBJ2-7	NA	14	CASSLHIAAYEQYF	TGTGCCAGCAGTCTTCACATCGCCGCCTACGAGCAGTACTTC
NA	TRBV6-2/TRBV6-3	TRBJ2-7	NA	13	CATLSDSSYEQYF	TGTGCCACCCTCAGCGACAGTTCCTACGAGCAGTACTTC
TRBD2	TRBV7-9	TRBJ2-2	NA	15	CASSPTSGSTGELFF	TGTGCCAGCAGCCCGACTAGCGGGAGTACCGGGGAGCTGTTTTTT
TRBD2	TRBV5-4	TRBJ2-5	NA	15	CASSQIGLAEETQYF	TGTGCCAGCAGCCAAATTGGACTAGCGGAAGAGACCCAGTACTTC
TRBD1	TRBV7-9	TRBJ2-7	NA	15	CASSPWTGRAYEQYF	TGTGCCAGCAGCCCATGGACAGGGAGAGCCTACGAGCAGTACTTC
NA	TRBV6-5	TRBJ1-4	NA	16	CASSSGSPATNEKLFF	TGTGCCAGCAGTTCAGGGAGCCCCGCAACTAATGAAAAACTGTTTTTT
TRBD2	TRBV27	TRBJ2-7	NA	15	CASSTLAGKVYEQYF	TGTGCCAGCAGTACATTAGCGGGAAAGGTCTACGAGCAGTACTTC
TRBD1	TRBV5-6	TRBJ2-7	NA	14	CASSGALTGDEQYF	TGTGCCAGCAGCGGCGCCCTGACAGGGGACGAGCAGTACTTC
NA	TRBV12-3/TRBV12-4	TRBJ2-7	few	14	CASSYSGAPYEQYF	TGTGCCAGCTCGTATTCCGGGGCCCCCTACGAGCAGTACTTC
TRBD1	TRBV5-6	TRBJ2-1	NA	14	CASSLVQGANEQFF	TGTGCCAGCAGCTTGGTTCAGGGGGCTAATGAGCAGTTCTTC
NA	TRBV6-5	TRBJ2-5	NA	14	CASRGSGTQETQYF	TGTGCCAGCAGAGGGTCGGGAACCCAAGAGACCCAGTACTTC
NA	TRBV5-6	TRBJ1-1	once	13	CASSSRENTEAFF	TGTGCCAGCAGCTCCCGGGAGAACACTGAAGCTTTCTTT
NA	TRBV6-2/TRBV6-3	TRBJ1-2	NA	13	CASSYSWGEGYTF	TGTGCCAGCAGTTACTCCTGGGGCGAAGGCTACACCTTC
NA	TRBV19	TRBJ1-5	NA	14	CASREGFGDQPQHF	TGTGCCAGTAGAGAAGGGTTTGGTGATCAGCCCCAGCATTTT
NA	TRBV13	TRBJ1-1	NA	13	CASLNQGYTEAFF	TGTGCCAGTCTTAATCAGGGATACACTGAAGCTTTCTTT
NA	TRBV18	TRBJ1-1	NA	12	CARKRLNTEAFF	TGTGCCAGGAAAAGGCTGAACACTGAAGCTTTCTTT
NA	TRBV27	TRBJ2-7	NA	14	CASSLSGTTYEQYF	TGTGCCAGCAGTTTATCGGGGACAACCTACGAGCAGTACTTC
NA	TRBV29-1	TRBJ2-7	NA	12	CSVEEPAYEQYF	TGCAGCGTTGAAGAACCGGCCTACGAGCAGTACTTC
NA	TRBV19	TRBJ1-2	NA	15	CASLEPQGRDYGYTF	TGTGCCAGCCTCGAACCTCAGGGCAGGGACTATGGCTACACCTTC
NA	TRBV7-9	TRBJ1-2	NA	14	CASSLAIEDGGYTF	TGTGCCAGCAGCTTAGCAATTGAGGACGGTGGCTACACCTTC
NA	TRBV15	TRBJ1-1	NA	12	CATGGVNTEAFF	TGTGCCACCGGTGGGGTGAACACTGAAGCTTTCTTT
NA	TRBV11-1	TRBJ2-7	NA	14	CASSVSLDPGEQYF	TGTGCCAGCAGCGTATCCTTGGACCCGGGGGAGCAGTACTTC
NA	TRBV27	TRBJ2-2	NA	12	CASKILGGELFF	TGTGCCAGTAAGATCCTTGGGGGGGAGCTGTTTTTT
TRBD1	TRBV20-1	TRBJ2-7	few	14	CSAEPGQGSYEQYF	TGCAGTGCTGAACCGGGACAGGGATCCTACGAGCAGTACTTC
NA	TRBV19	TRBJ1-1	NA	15	CASSTGGGLNTEAFF	TGTGCCAGTAGTACTGGTGGGGGGTTGAACACTGAAGCTTTCTTT
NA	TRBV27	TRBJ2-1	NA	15	CASRQLGVSYNEQFF	TGTGCCAGCAGGCAACTCGGGGTCTCCTACAATGAGCAGTTCTTC
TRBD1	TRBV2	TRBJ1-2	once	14	CASTQSGQDYGYTF	TGTGCCAGCACTCAATCCGGACAGGACTATGGCTACACCTTC
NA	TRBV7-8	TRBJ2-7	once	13	CASSLSDTYEQYF	TGTGCCAGCAGCTTGAGTGACACCTACGAGCAGTACTTC
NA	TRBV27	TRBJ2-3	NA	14	CATKVLSSTDTQYF	TGTGCCACTAAAGTGCTATCTAGCACAGATACGCAGTATTTT
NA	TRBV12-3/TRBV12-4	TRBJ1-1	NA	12	CASSGGATEAFF	TGTGCCAGCAGTGGAGGGGCCACTGAAGCTTTCTTT